Below, 30 T cell receptor beta chains from the same sample are listed, as sequenced in a study of blood T cell repertoires in COVID-19. The repertoire was sequenced with immunoSEQ multiplex PCR; TCRdb's copy has only in-frame clones and lacks some. The sample holds about 200,000 clones; approximately 94% are singletons and the top ten take about 0.76%. The sequencing input was peripheral blood. These TCRs come from a man aged 25-45 years with COVID-19, enrolled during active disease.

CDR3 in DNA: TGCGCCAGCAGCACAAAAAGCGGGCCTTCCCTGGAGCAGTACTTC. Residues: CASSTKSGPSLEQYF. J is TRBJ2-7 and V is TRBV5-1; tentatively, D is TRBD2 (6 bases). The CDR3 totals 15 residues. V lost 4 bases and J lost 7, with 21 bases in between. CDR1 and CDR2 from the germline V gene are SGHRS and YFSETQ.

The chain links TRBV7-3 to TRBJ2-3, with 8 bases fitting TRBD1. The germline gives CDR1 SGHTA, CDR2 FQGTGA. CDR3 length: 14 amino acids. J lost 5 bases, V lost 1 base, and 2 bases had no gene match. The CDR3 spells CASSLNRGEDTQYF. The CDR3 DNA is TGTGCCAGCAGCTTAAACAGGGGGGAAGATACGCAGTATTTT.

This clone was picked up a small number of times. The chain carries TRBV5-1 and TRBJ1-6; 8 positions match TRBD1. Germline V lookup: CDR1 SGHRS, CDR2 YFSETQ. There are 15 residues in the CDR3. V was clipped by 4 bases and J by 6 bases; unmatched bases: 6. The CDR3 bases are TGCGCCAGCAGCGGGAGACAGGGGAGTAATTCACCCCTCCACTTT. It encodes CASSGRQGSNSPLHF.

This clone was recorded once. This rearrangement joins TRBV10-1 to TRBJ2-3; D possibly corresponds to TRBD1 (6 bases). Looked up from germline, CDR1 is WNHNN and CDR2 is SYGVQD (reference sequence). This CDR3 comprises 15 residues. Trimming took off 0 bases at V and 5 bases at J, with 12 bases between the two ends. The CDR3 loop reads CASSESVGRGDTQYF. Written as DNA, the CDR3 is TGCGCCAGCAGTGAGTCGGTGGGCAGGGGAGATACGCAGTATTTT.

The chain combines TRBV4-1 with TRBJ2-7, with 7 bases lining up with TRBD2. CDR3 length: 17 residues. Trimming at V came to 0 bases and at J to 0 bases, leaving 8 bases not matched to a gene. The germline CDR1 and CDR2 sequences are MGHRA and YSYEKL. The CDR3 loop is CASSQDGTSEISYEQYF. The CDR3 DNA sequence: TGCGCCAGCAGCCAAGATGGTACTAGCGAGATCTCCTACGAGCAGTACTTC.

The chain recombines TRBV25-1 with TRBJ2-7; 9 positions match TRBD1. The ends lost 2 bases at V and 4 bases at J; junction bases unmatched: 9. The CDR3 spans 16 residues. Germline values: CDR1 MGHDK, CDR2 SYGVNS. CDR3: CASSEGRGGQGYEQYF. CDR3 bases: TGTGCCAGCAGTGAAGGGCGAGGGGGACAGGGATACGAGCAGTACTTC.

The V call is TRBV4-1, the J call TRBJ2-2; TRBD1 agrees at 12 bases. The CDR3 runs to 18 residues. With V trimmed by 2 bases and J by 2 bases, 6 bases remained unmatched. Per germline, CDR1 MGHRA and CDR2 YSYEKL. The CDR3 DNA sequence: TGCGCCAGCAGCCAAACCGGGACAGGGGGCCATAACACCGGGGAGCTGTTTTTT. This codes for CASSQTGTGGHNTGELFF.

This chain joins TRBV10-3 and TRBJ2-7, with TRBD2 matching 10 bases. The V gene's germline CDR1 is ENHRY and CDR2 SYGVKD. V shed 10 bases and J 1 base; nucleotides not matched to a gene: 7. The CDR3 length is 14 residues. This chain's CDR3 is CATLAGGGSYEQYF. For the CDR3, the DNA is TGTGCCACCTTAGCGGGGGGTGGTTCCTACGAGCAGTACTTC.

This clone was recorded once. The V gene is TRBV27, the J gene TRBJ2-3; 10 bases fit TRBD2. CDR1 is MNHEY and CDR2 is SMNVEV in the germline V gene (reference sequence). Germline trimming cut 4 bases from V and 2 bases from J; bases unmatched to any gene: 6. CDR3 length: 16 amino acids. CDR3 protein: CASSSQRGGLTDTQYF. The CDR3 coding sequence is TGTGCCAGCAGTTCGCAGCGGGGGGGCCTCACAGATACGCAGTATTTT.

V gene TRBV6-5 combines with J gene TRBJ2-7, with D uncertain. The V and J ends lost 2 bases and 2 bases respectively, with 13 bases between them. There are 15 residues in the CDR3. Germline assignment: CDR1 MNHEY and CDR2 SVGAGI. The CDR3 protein is CASSYGHDWAYEQYF. The CDR3 coding sequence is TGTGCCAGCAGTTACGGGCATGATTGGGCCTACGAGCAGTACTTC.

The rearrangement links TRBV19 to TRBJ1-2; D is unclear. CDR3 length equals 13 residues. Trimming removed 3 bases from V and 0 bases from J, with 5 bases in between. Germline V gene sequence: CDR1 LNHDA, CDR2 SQIVND (reference sequence). CDR3: CASSILPNYGYTF. As DNA, the CDR3 is TGTGCCAGTAGTATTCTACCTAACTATGGCTACACCTTC.

There are a few counts of this clone. The chain has TRBV5-1 and TRBJ1-2; 8 positions match TRBD1. V gave up 0 bases and J gave up 3 bases; unmatched junction bases: 1. Per the germline V gene, CDR1 is SGHRS and CDR2 is YFSETQ. This CDR3 is 14 amino acids long. This CDR3 is CASSLDRGDYGYTF. As DNA, the CDR3 is TGCGCCAGCAGCTTGGACAGGGGGGACTATGGCTACACCTTC. Full variable domain (remainder filled in from reference TRBV5-1 and TRBJ1-2): KAGVTQTPRYLIKTRGQQVTLSCSPISGHRSVSWYQQTPGQGLQFLFEYFSETQRNKGNFPGRFSGRQFSNSRSEMNVSTLELGDSALYLCASSLDRGDYGYTFGSGTRLTVV.

This clone was observed once. The rearrangement uses TRBV7-9 and TRBJ2-7; a weak D match, TRBD2 (7 bases). Trimming took off 1 base at V and 2 bases at J, with 12 bases between the two ends. The CDR3 has 15 residues. From germline, CDR1 is SEHNR and CDR2 FQNEAQ (reference sequence). In DNA form, the CDR3 reads TGTGCCAGCAGCTTAGGAGGGGGGGGAGCCTACGAGCAGTACTTC. Translation: CASSLGGGGAYEQYF.

The gene calls are TRBV19 and TRBJ2-1; D might be TRBD2 (5 bases). Germline CDR1 reads LNHDA; CDR2 reads SQIVND (reference sequence). V was clipped by 1 base and J by 4 bases, with 8 bases between them. The CDR3 is 14 residues long. CDR3 coding DNA: TGTGCCAGTAGTATAGGATCGGGGTACAATGAGCAGTTCTTC. Protein: CASSIGSGYNEQFF.

V gene TRBV4-2 combines with J gene TRBJ2-7; TRBD1 is a possible D gene (5 bases). The CDR3 is 16 residues long. CDR1 and CDR2 (germline): LGHNA, YNFKEQ. V was shortened by 0 bases and J by 1 base, with 13 bases between the two germline ends. The CDR3 reads CASSQETSQGSYEQYF. The CDR3 DNA reads TGTGCCAGCAGCCAAGAAACATCGCAGGGATCCTACGAGCAGTACTTC.

The chain is built from TRBV29-1 and TRBJ2-7, with a tentative D call TRBD2 (5 bases). Per germline, CDR1 SQVTM and CDR2 ANQGSEA. The CDR3 runs 12 residues. Deletions cut 4 bases from V and 1 base from J, with 8 bases between. The CDR3 DNA follows: TGCAGCGTTGGGACTTCTTCCTACGAGCAGTACTTC. Amino acid sequence: CSVGTSSYEQYF.

This rearrangement joins TRBV6-5 to TRBJ2-1; the match to TRBD1 covers 12 bases. The CDR3 loop spans 14 amino acids. The germline V gene has CDR1 MNHEY and CDR2 SVGAGI. Trimming removed 7 bases from V and 5 bases from J; junction bases left unmatched: 3. The CDR3 DNA reads as TGTGCCAGCATAGGGACAGGGGGCCACAATGAGCAGTTCTTC. Its translation: CASIGTGGHNEQFF.

The CDR3 sequence is CASSQPSGANVLTF. The CDR3 bases are TGCGCCAGCAGCCAACCTTCTGGGGCCAACGTCCTGACTTTC. The chain is built from TRBV4-1 and TRBJ2-6; D gene ambiguous. Germline assignment: CDR1 MGHRA and CDR2 YSYEKL. The germline V and J ends were trimmed by 2 bases and 1 base, with 3 bases remaining between them. The CDR3 runs 14 residues.

The chain joins TRBV2 to TRBJ1-1; 9 positions match TRBD1. Germline V gene lookup returns CDR1 SNHLY and CDR2 FYNNEI. This CDR3 contains 14 residues. V lost 7 bases, J lost 3 bases, and 6 bases stayed unmatched. CDR3 sequence: CASTTGGPHTEAFF. CDR3 nucleotide sequence: TGTGCCAGCACTACAGGGGGCCCGCACACTGAAGCTTTCTTT.

The chain joins TRBV7-3 to TRBJ1-2; D uncertain. Trimming took 0 bases from V and 4 from J, leaving 9 bases between them. There are 14 residues in the CDR3. Germline loops: CDR1 SGHTA, CDR2 FQGTGA. CDR3 sequence reads: CASSLTGSGYGYTF. For the CDR3, the DNA is TGTGCCAGCAGCTTAACAGGTTCGGGCTATGGCTACACCTTC.

This chain links TRBV4-2 with TRBJ2-5, with 7 bases that match TRBD2. CDR3 size: 14 residues. The J segment lost 13 bases and the V segment lost 3 bases, leaving 14 bases of the junction unmatched. Germline values: CDR1 LGHNA, CDR2 YNFKEQ. DNA for the CDR3: TGTGCCAGCAGCCAGGATGAGCGGGGAGGAACATTGTACTTC. Amino acid sequence: CASSQDERGGTLYF.

The chain combines TRBV27 with TRBJ1-1, with D hard to call. CDR3 length: 14 amino acids. Germline CDR1 reads MNHEY; CDR2 reads SMNVEV (reference sequence). Trimming removed 8 bases from V and 4 bases from J, with 17 bases in between. The DNA for the CDR3 is TGTGCCAGCGGCTCTCAGGTTGTAAGCACTGAAGCTTTCTTT. Amino acid sequence: CASGSQVVSTEAFF.

The chain uses TRBV7-2 and TRBJ2-2; TRBD2 matches 9 bases. The CDR3 spans 17 residues. After removal of 4 bases from V and 6 bases from J, the junction contained 12 bases not matched to a gene. The V gene's germline CDR1 is SGHTA and CDR2 FQGNSA. The CDR3 spells CASSSHSTRGGAGELFF. DNA of the CDR3: TGTGCCAGCAGCTCTCACTCTACTCGCGGGGGGGCCGGGGAGCTGTTTTTT.

This chain joins TRBV30 and TRBJ1-2, with D maybe TRBD1 (6 bases). With 0 bases removed from V and 4 bases from J, the gap between germline ends came to 15 bases. The germline gives CDR1 GTSNPN, CDR2 SVGIG (reference sequence). The CDR3 sequence is 15 residues long. The CDR3 is CAWSVTGLGGYGYTF. The DNA of the CDR3 is TGTGCCTGGAGTGTCACAGGGCTTGGGGGCTATGGCTACACCTTC.

The rearrangement links TRBV18 to TRBJ2-1; D gene uncertain. Trimming removed 4 bases at V and 8 bases at J, with 9 bases between. This CDR3 has 12 amino acids. Germline-derived CDR1 and CDR2 are KGHSH and LQKENI. Here the CDR3 reads CASSLGADEQFF. The CDR3 coding sequence is TGTGCCAGCTCACTGGGTGCGGATGAGCAGTTCTTC.

The chain combines TRBV30 with TRBJ1-4; perhaps TRBD1 as D (6 bases). Germline V gene data show CDR1 as GTSNPN and CDR2 as SVGIG (reference sequence). There are 13 residues in the CDR3. Deletions cut 4 bases from V and 5 bases from J, with 11 bases between. The CDR3 bases are TGTGCCTGGATCGGCAGGGGAAATGAAAAACTGTTTTTT. Translating gives CAWIGRGNEKLFF.

The chain uses TRBV6-5 and TRBJ1-2, with D hard to call. The length of the CDR3 is 11 residues. Per the germline V gene, CDR1 is MNHEY and CDR2 is SVGAGI. The V end lost 8 bases, the J end lost 2 bases, and 6 bases lay between the germline ends. Here the CDR3 reads CASYINYGYTF. For the CDR3, the DNA is TGTGCCAGCTACATAAACTATGGCTACACCTTC.

This chain connects TRBV10-3 to TRBJ1-1, with D perhaps TRBD1 (5 bases). Trimming pared 0 bases from V and 4 bases from J, leaving 12 bases between. This CDR3 contains 15 residues. Germline CDR1 ENHRY, CDR2 SYGVKD. The CDR3 sequence: CAISESQGLATEAFF. CDR3 nucleotide sequence: TGTGCCATCAGTGAGTCGCAGGGATTGGCCACTGAAGCTTTCTTT.

The chain links TRBV5-6 to TRBJ1-3, with D maybe TRBD1 (5 bases). The length of the CDR3 is 15 residues. The V and J ends lost 4 bases and 2 bases respectively, with 13 bases between them. The germline CDR1 and CDR2 sequences are SGHDT and YYEEEE. The CDR3 DNA is TGTGCCAGCAGCCAAAACGACAGACCTGGAAACACCATATATTTT. Amino acid sequence: CASSQNDRPGNTIYF.

This clone was counted only a few times. The V call is TRBV5-1, the J call TRBJ2-1, with 12 bases aligning to TRBD2. The junction had 7 bases not matched to a gene; V was cut back by 0 bases and J by 6 bases. Germline V lookup: CDR1 SGHRS, CDR2 YFSETQ. This CDR3 has 17 residues. In DNA, the CDR3 is TGCGCCAGCAGCTTGGGGCCCGAGACTAGCGGGGGCAATGAGCAGTTCTTC. Translating gives CASSLGPETSGGNEQFF.